This T cell receptor beta chain was found in a study of T cell responses to AZD1222 COVID-19 vaccine. CDR1 SGHNT and CDR2 YYREEE come from the germline V gene (reference sequence). Trimming removed 0 bases from V and 1 base from J; junction bases left unmatched: 1. The CDR3 covers 15 residues. Study findings and constraints: Only a handful of AZD1222 recipients tested seropositive at baseline. Researchers took repertoire samples only after the peak T cell response had come.

For this clone: Antigen: not known.

Generated by immunoSEQ multiplex PCR, the TCRdb table keeps only in-frame clones and is missing some. The repertoire holds about 49,000 clones, with roughly 80% as singletons. The V and J genes are TRBV5-4 and TRBJ1-1; 9 bases line up with TRBD1. This TCR was sampled from an adult in good health. The input for sequencing was peripheral blood, taken on day 0 of MenACWY control vaccination. The CDR3 DNA sequence: TGTGCCAGCAGCTTGGGACAGGGGGGGAACACTGAAGCTTTCTTT. Residues: CASSLGQGGNTEAFF. Complete variable domain (other parts from reference TRBV5-4 and TRBJ1-1): ETGVTQSPTHLIKTRGQQVTLRCSSQSGHNTVSWYQQALGQGPQFIFQYYREEENGRGNFPPRFSGLQFPNYSSELNVNALELDDSALYLCASSLGQGGNTEAFFGQGTRLTVV.